This T cell receptor (beta chain) was obtained from a study of blood T cell repertoires in COVID-19. Background on the study: COVID-19 samples from acute and convalescent phases originated in the United States, Italy and Spain. Sample material is recorded as cDNA or gDNA derived from T cells, B-cell-depleted T cells, or PBMCs.

CDR3 size: 15 residues. Trimming stripped 3 bases from V and 5 bases from J, with 13 bases between. Per germline, CDR1 SNHLY and CDR2 FYNNEI. Authors' data handling: How many nucleated cells were present was estimated from reference gene primer amplification. TCRdb's copy holds only in-frame clones and misses some; the assay was immunoSEQ multiplex PCR. V, J and clone size are those of that table, while D and trimming were read from the DNA. This sample yields about 120,000 clones, of which around 81% are seen a single time; about 9.4% belongs to the top ten. Sequencing was performed on peripheral blood. This sequence was found in a human donor in a cohort sampled during active COVID-19. This chain links TRBV2 with TRBJ1-4, with a tentative D call TRBD1 (6 bases). This CDR3 is CASSDRRGRNEKLFF. CDR3 nucleotide sequence: TGTGCCAGCAGTGATCGCAGGGGTCGAAATGAAAAACTGTTTTTT.